The entry below gives a single T cell receptor (beta chain) sequence along with its context. This sample stems from a study of immune heterogeneity within non-small cell lung tumors. TCRs were amplified from 600 ng gDNA of bulk tumor per sample. Each primary tumor yielded several biopsies, collected far apart from one another at surgery. Curative surgery was performed on patients who had untreated, newly diagnosed non-small cell lung cancer. The authors amplified TCR beta CDR3 by multiplex PCR with 32 V and 13 J primers. TCRdb re-called the multiplex PCR reads with MiXCR, one entry per CDR3 protein. The data show approximately 29,000 distinct CDR3 sequences, around 30% seen once. V lost 0 bases, J lost 7 bases, and 4 bases stayed unmatched. The CDR3 covers 15 residues. The V gene's germline CDR1 is SEHNR and CDR2 FQNEAQ (reference sequence).

The sequenced sample consisted of lung tumor tissue. The chain links TRBV7-9 to TRBJ2-2; 8 bases align to TRBD2. This TCR derives from a man aged 40-49 years with non-small cell lung cancer. The chain's CDR3 is CASSLALLAGGELFF. DNA for the CDR3: TGTGCCAGCAGCTTAGCGCTCCTAGCGGGCGGGGAGCTGTTTTTT.